This T cell receptor beta chain was captured in a study of blood T cell repertoires in COVID-19. Using immunoSEQ multiplex PCR, the repertoire was profiled, and TCRdb retains in-frame clones only, with some absent. The sample records 70,000 or so clones, roughly 82% being singletons. A word on this clone: Germline and junction disagree at one end, which may indicate a read error.

Germline CDR1 and CDR2: SQVTM and ANQGSEA. The CDR3 extends over 12 amino acids. This clonotype was obtained from a human donor in a cohort sampled during active COVID-19. The source material was peripheral blood. The rearrangement uses TRBV29-1 and TRBJ1-2; D call uncertain. Here the CDR3 reads CSVEAGNDGYTF. The CDR3 nucleotides are TGCAGCGTTGAGGCGGGTAACGATGGCTACACCTTC.